This TCR beta chain was sequenced for a study of shared clonotypes between healthy human individuals. The split of CD4+ cells yielded CD45RA+ naive and CD45RA-negative memory subsets. The assay was immunoSEQ multiplex PCR, and TCRdb's table has in-frame clones only and misses some. The profile shows about 2.3 million clones, approximately 95% of them singletons. Study results and caveats: It was only blood that was sampled, and tissue repertoires likely differ.

V lost 7 bases, J lost 4 bases, and 9 bases stayed unmatched. The CDR3 is 14 amino acids. In germline, CDR1 is MDHEN, CDR2 SYDVKM. A word on this clone: Its cognate antigen is unknown.

The receptor was derived from a man between 18 and 29 years old in good health. Some clones in this sample may be carry-over from other donors' samples. The rearrangement links TRBV28 to TRBJ2-7, with TRBD2 matching over 8 bases. Material: naive CD4+ T cells from PBMCs. Subset specified: CD45RA+ positively selected. CDR3 region: CASTASASGYEQYF. CDR3 in DNA: TGTGCCAGCACCGCTTCTGCTAGCGGGTACGAGCAGTACTTC.